The rows below give T cell receptor beta chains drawn from one sample of a study of blood T cell repertoires in COVID-19. TCRdb's table, derived via immunoSEQ multiplex PCR, lists solely in-frame clones and lacks some. The data contain some 300,000 clones, just under 90% of them singletons. Sequencing was carried out using PBMCs or T cells enriched from blood (not recorded which). The receptor source for this set is a woman aged 50 to 65 who had been exposed to COVID-19. CDR3s leave out the opening cysteine and the closing phenylalanine or tryptophan. The D gene is left open where the match is weak. For some rows the clone size is stated as once, few or many, or as a class when expanded; others skip it.

. . TRBV10-3 AISEADSYEQY
. . TRBV28 ATTLGPRGGYT
. . TRBV14 ASSPRLEAF
once . TRBV7-2 ASSQQSGGVGRAF
. . TRBV2 ASGLMSSGNTIY
. . TRBV5-1 ASSATGTMETQY
. . TRBV3-1/TRBV3-2 ASATLGRYEQY
. . TRBV28 ASRWAGEQY
. . TRBV7-2 ASSLDGQIYNEQF
. TRBD2 TRBV2 ASSGGAGGVETQY
once . TRBV19 ASSIVSLNYGYT
. TRBD1 TRBV11-1 ASSWTGAHEQY
. TRBD2 TRBV28 ASTRRAGHYEQY
. . TRBV7-9 ASSLSAASSYEQY
. TRBD2 TRBV5-6 ASSFSPSGGSTDTQY
once . TRBV10-3 AISESRTVDSNTEAF
. TRBD1 TRBV28 ASSLRDSSYEQY